This is a list of T cell receptor beta chains from one sample in a study of regulatory T cells in long-lasting Graves disease. TCRdb ran MiXCR on the multiplex PCR reads and lists one entry per CDR3 protein. The table records 620,000 or so distinct CDR3 sequences, roughly 16% of them present only once. The same data also went into a second study, on T cells in Graves' hyperthyroidism and ophthalmopathy.

The sequencing here drew on peripheral blood mononuclear cells (PBMCs), taken at new diagnosis, from a patient treated with antithyroid drugs. These receptor sequences come from a woman in her 30s with Graves disease. Both conserved end residues are part of each CDR3. A D gene is named only where the DNA matches it firmly. Size values are once, few and many counts, or a class for expanded clones, and some rows have none.

>TRBD2|TRBJ2-2|.|TRBV10-3
CAISGLGLEAGELFF
TGTGCCATCAGTGGCCTGGGACTAGAGGCCGGGGAGCTGTTTTTT
>.|TRBJ1-5|.|TRBV30
CAWSGGTSGSQPQHF
TGTGCCTGGAGTGGTGGGACATCGGGGAGTCAGCCCCAGCATTTT
>.|TRBJ1-5|many|TRBV15
CATSSGGNQPQHF
TGTGCCACCAGCAGCGGGGGCAATCAGCCCCAGCATTTT
>.|TRBJ2-6|many|TRBV6-5
CASSYSTSGSGANVLTF
TGTGCCAGCAGTTACTCGACTTCAGGGTCTGGGGCCAACGTCCTGACTTTC
>.|TRBJ2-1|.|TRBV30
CAWSATSRNEQFF
TGTGCCTGGAGTGCGACAAGCCGCAATGAGCAGTTCTTC
>TRBD2|TRBJ2-1|.|TRBV5-1
CASSLVTSGSYDEQFF
TGCGCCAGCAGCTTGGTAACTAGCGGGAGTTATGATGAGCAGTTCTTC
>TRBD1|TRBJ2-2|.|TRBV4-1
CASSRQGSHTGELFF
TGCGCCAGCAGCCGACAGGGGAGTCACACCGGGGAGCTGTTTTTT
>.|TRBJ1-4|.|TRBV7-2
CASSEQSLNEKLFF
TGTGCCAGCAGCGAGCAGAGCTTGAATGAAAAACTGTTTTTT
>TRBD1|TRBJ1-5|many|TRBV24-1
CATSDRTGPNQPQHF
TGTGCCACCAGTGACCGGACAGGACCCAATCAGCCCCAGCATTTT
>TRBD2|TRBJ2-7|many|TRBV2
CASRLLAGGTQAYEQYF
TGTGCCAGCCGACTGTTAGCGGGAGGTACCCAAGCCTACGAGCAGTACTTC
>TRBD1|TRBJ2-5|.|TRBV7-2
CASSIKGTGGFETQYF
TGTGCCAGCAGCATAAAAGGGACAGGGGGCTTTGAGACCCAGTACTTC
>TRBD2|TRBJ2-7|.|TRBV10-3
CAISEPGTSGTYEQYF
TGTGCCATCAGTGAACCGGGGACTAGCGGGACCTACGAGCAGTACTTC
>TRBD2|TRBJ2-1|.|TRBV30
CAWSVGTSGNNEQFF
TGTGCCTGGAGTGTTGGGACTAGCGGAAACAATGAGCAGTTCTTC
>TRBD2|TRBJ2-1|.|TRBV30
CAAVGGLAGESSYNEQFF
TGTGCCGCCGTGGGGGGACTAGCGGGAGAGAGCTCCTACAATGAGCAGTTCTTC
>.|TRBJ2-7|many|TRBV20-1
CSARFDGYEQYF
TGCAGTGCTAGGTTTGATGGCTACGAGCAGTACTTC
>.|TRBJ1-1|.|TRBV5-5
CASSLERGSWTEAFF
TGTGCCAGCAGCTTGGAACGGGGATCTTGGACTGAAGCTTTCTTT
>.|TRBJ1-5|many|TRBV27
CASSLMGGLNSNQPQHF
TGTGCCAGCAGTTTAATGGGGGGCCTCAATAGCAATCAGCCCCAGCATTTT
>TRBD2|TRBJ2-6|.|TRBV7-2
CASSLGLAGLSGANVLTF
TGTGCCAGCAGCTTGGGACTAGCGGGACTTTCTGGGGCCAACGTCCTGACTTTC
>TRBD2|TRBJ2-3|.|TRBV10-3
CAISAASGDTQYF
TGTGCCATCAGTGCTGCTAGCGGGGATACGCAGTATTTT
>.|TRBJ2-1|.|TRBV28
CASSQQGPLSYNEQFF
TGTGCCAGCAGTCAACAGGGTCCTCTCTCCTACAATGAGCAGTTCTTC
>TRBD1|TRBJ2-1|.|TRBV9
CASSGDRVHGEQFF
TGTGCCAGCAGCGGGGACAGGGTGCACGGTGAGCAGTTCTTC
>.|TRBJ2-5|many|TRBV7-2
CASSPSAGRQETQYF
TGTGCCAGCAGCCCCAGCGCAGGCCGGCAGGAGACCCAGTACTTC
>TRBD2|TRBJ2-3|.|TRBV5-1
CASRPGLGEPDTQYF
TGCGCCAGCAGGCCGGGACTAGGAGAGCCAGATACGCAGTATTTT
>TRBD1|TRBJ2-5|.|TRBV7-9
CASSLYEGQGAKETQYF
TGTGCCAGCAGCTTATATGAAGGACAGGGGGCCAAAGAGACCCAGTACTTC
>.|TRBJ2-7|many|TRBV7-9
CASSLTAVRGYEQYF
TGTGCCAGCAGCTTAACGGCGGTGCGTGGGTACGAGCAGTACTTC
>TRBD1|TRBJ2-7|.|TRBV6-1
CASRRQGGYEQYF
TGTGCCAGCAGGAGACAGGGTGGGTACGAGCAGTACTTC
>.|TRBJ1-2|many|TRBV3-1
CASSQGGNPYGYTF
TGTGCCAGCAGCCAAGGAGGTAACCCCTATGGCTACACCTTC
>.|TRBJ1-6|few|TRBV5-6
CASSLYSYNSPLHF
TGTGCCAGCAGCTTGTACAGCTATAATTCACCCCTCCACTTT
>TRBD1|TRBJ1-2|few|TRBV27
CASSTSGGKRYGYTF
TGTGCCAGCAGTACGTCAGGGGGGAAGAGGTATGGCTACACCTTC
>TRBD2|TRBJ2-5|few|TRBV4-1
CASSPESGRAGETQYF
TGCGCCAGCAGCCCGGAAAGCGGGAGGGCCGGTGAGACCCAGTACTTC
>.|TRBJ2-3|many|TRBV7-2
CASSLAGARTDTQYF
TGTGCCAGCAGCTTAGCGGGAGCACGCACAGATACGCAGTATTTT
>TRBD1|TRBJ1-2|few|TRBV20-1
CSATLILDRGLVGGYTF
TGCAGTGCTACCCTTATCCTGGACAGGGGGCTTGTGGGTGGCTACACCTTC
>TRBD1|TRBJ1-5|many|TRBV5-1
CASSYGGTGSGQPQHF
TGCGCCAGCAGCTACGGGGGGACAGGGTCCGGACAGCCCCAGCATTTT
>.|TRBJ1-1|.|TRBV30
CAWSLKWPPNTEAFF
TGTGCCTGGAGTTTAAAGTGGCCCCCGAACACTGAAGCTTTCTTT
>.|TRBJ1-1|many|TRBV6-1
CASASNTEAFF
TGTGCCAGCGCATCGAACACTGAAGCTTTCTTT
>.|TRBJ2-5|many|TRBV20-1
CSATWTDGGRETQYF
TGCAGTGCCACATGGACAGATGGGGGGCGAGAGACCCAGTACTTC
>.|TRBJ2-1|.|TRBV10-3
CAIRDPGDPNEQFF
TGTGCCATCAGGGACCCGGGAGACCCCAATGAGCAGTTCTTC
>.|TRBJ1-1|many|TRBV3-1
CASSQTGTEAFF
TGTGCCAGCAGTCAGACCGGGACAGAAGCTTTCTTT
>TRBD2|TRBJ2-3|many|TRBV12-3/TRBV12-4
CASSSVAGEDTQYF
TGTGCCAGCAGTTCTGTAGCGGGAGAAGATACGCAGTATTTT
>.|TRBJ2-1|many|TRBV12-3/TRBV12-4
CASSQGGAYNEQFF
TGTGCCAGCTCCCAGGGGGGCGCGTACAATGAGCAGTTCTTC
>.|TRBJ2-1|.|TRBV7-9
CASSPLKKERVSYNEQFF
TGTGCCAGCAGCCCTTTAAAGAAGGAGCGGGTTTCTTACAATGAGCAGTTCTTC
>TRBD1|TRBJ2-7|many|TRBV28
CASTPGTGAYEQYF
TGTGCCAGCACCCCCGGGACAGGGGCCTACGAGCAGTACTTC
>.|TRBJ1-2|many|TRBV7-9
CASSPDGGTIYGYTF
TGTGCCAGCAGCCCAGACGGGGGCACTATCTATGGCTACACCTTC
>TRBD1|TRBJ1-6|.|TRBV3-1
CASKAGTGGSPLHF
TGTGCCAGCAAGGCCGGGACAGGGGGTTCACCCCTCCACTTT
>TRBD2|TRBJ2-1|.|TRBV11-2
CASSSHYAGDAYNEQFF
TGTGCCAGCAGCTCCCATTATGCGGGAGACGCCTACAATGAGCAGTTCTTC
>TRBD1|TRBJ2-7|many|TRBV28
CASRSPGQGSNEQYF
TGTGCCAGCAGGTCGCCGGGACAGGGGAGCAACGAGCAGTACTTC
>TRBD1|TRBJ1-5|few|TRBV20-1
CSARVPGTGYNQPQHF
TGCAGTGCTAGAGTCCCCGGGACAGGGTATAATCAGCCCCAGCATTTT
>.|TRBJ2-1|.|TRBV12-3/TRBV12-4
CASSPRGWGSYNEQFF
TGTGCCAGCAGTCCCAGGGGATGGGGCTCCTACAATGAGCAGTTCTTC
>.|TRBJ1-5|many|TRBV28
CASSPGGGARQPQHF
TGTGCCAGCAGTCCCGGCGGGGGGGCCCGTCAGCCCCAGCATTTT
>.|TRBJ2-3|few|TRBV19
CASSISAADTDTQYF
TGTGCCAGTAGTATCAGTGCGGCGGACACAGATACGCAGTATTTT
>.|TRBJ2-6|few|TRBV6-1
CASSRDSNGPASGANVLTF
TGTGCCAGCAGCAGAGACAGTAACGGGCCGGCATCTGGGGCCAACGTCCTGACTTTC
>.|TRBJ1-5|few|TRBV4-1
CASSQAGGGNQPQHF
TGCGCCAGCAGCCAAGCCGGAGGCGGCAATCAGCCCCAGCATTTT
>.|TRBJ2-1|.|TRBV4-2
CASSQQGLSNEQFF
TGTGCCAGCAGCCAACAGGGACTTAGCAATGAGCAGTTCTTC
>.|TRBJ1-5|many|TRBV6-2/TRBV6-3
CASSYNVPNRNQPQHF
TGTGCCAGCAGTTATAACGTCCCGAACAGGAATCAGCCCCAGCATTTT